The present entry profiles one T cell receptor beta chain with its context. The antigen is undetermined. The PCR ran on 60 Vbeta and 13 Jbeta primers. The table came from immunoSEQ multiplex PCR; TCRdb's copy has only in-frame clones and leaves some out. The table lists roughly 120,000 clones, about 59% of them singletons. The record originates from a study of cytomegalovirus exposure and HLA in healthy donors. Study-wide findings and caveats: As a later analysis showed, a missense DCLRE1C variant was linked to trimming of TCR beta V- and J-genes. Reportedly, cytomegalovirus status was diagnosed with high sensitivity and specificity. More than 15,000 TCR beta sequences were associated with HLA alleles at 0.05 false discovery rate in a later analysis.

The CDR3 is 18 residues long. V dropped 4 bases and J dropped 2 bases, with 23 bases sitting between them. The clonotype originates from a woman aged 35 to 49 in good health and CMV-seropositive. Source material: PBMCs. The V and J genes are TRBV23-1 and TRBJ2-5; D may be TRBD1 (5 bases). TRBV23-1 is an open reading frame, and its role is uncertain. This chain's CDR3 is CASSRPADPDTPQETQYF. CDR3 nucleotides: TGCGCCAGCAGTCGACCCGCGGACCCGGACACACCACAAGAGACCCAGTACTTC.